This TCR beta chain was sequenced during a study of cytomegalovirus exposure and HLA in healthy donors. Study outcomes and limitations: Reports described diagnosis of cytomegalovirus status by the classifier as highly specific and sensitive. Rare TCR sequences predominated, though certain public TCRs were found in many donors. Later analysis associated a missense DCLRE1C variant with TCR beta V- and J-gene trimming. According to the study, 150 to 200 TCR beta chains were cytomegalovirus-associated.

Of note for this clone: The antigen is unknown. This same CDR3 is encoded by further DNA sequences in the sample.

PCR primers comprised 60 Vbeta and 13 Jbeta primers. Repertoires were generated with immunoSEQ multiplex PCR, while TCRdb's copy carries only in-frame clones and drops some. The sample holds about 120,000 clones; around 75% are singletons and the top ten take nearly 3%. Sequencing input: PBMCs. The clonotype originates from a woman aged 40 to 55 in good health and CMV-seropositive.

The CDR3: CASSPGHNYEQYF. CDR3 DNA: TGTGCCAGCAGTCCGGGACATAACTACGAGCAGTACTTC. This rearrangement joins TRBV27 to TRBJ2-7; maybe TRBD1 (6 bases). V gave up 5 bases and J gave up 3 bases, with 11 bases separating them. Germline CDR1 and CDR2: MNHEY and SMNVEV (reference sequence). CDR3 length equals 13 residues.